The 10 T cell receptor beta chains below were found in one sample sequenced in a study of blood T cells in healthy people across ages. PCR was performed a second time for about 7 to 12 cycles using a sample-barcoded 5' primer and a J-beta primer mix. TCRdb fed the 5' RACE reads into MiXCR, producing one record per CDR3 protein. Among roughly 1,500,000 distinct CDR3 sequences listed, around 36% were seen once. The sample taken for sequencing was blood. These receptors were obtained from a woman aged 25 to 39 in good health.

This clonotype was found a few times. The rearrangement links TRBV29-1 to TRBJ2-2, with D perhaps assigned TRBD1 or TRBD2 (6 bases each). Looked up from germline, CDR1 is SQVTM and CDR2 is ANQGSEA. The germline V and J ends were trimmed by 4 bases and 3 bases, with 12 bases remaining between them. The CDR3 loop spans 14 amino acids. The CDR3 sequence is CSVAPGGYTGELFF. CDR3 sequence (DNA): TGCAGCGTTGCTCCCGGGGGCTACACCGGGGAGCTGTTTTTT.

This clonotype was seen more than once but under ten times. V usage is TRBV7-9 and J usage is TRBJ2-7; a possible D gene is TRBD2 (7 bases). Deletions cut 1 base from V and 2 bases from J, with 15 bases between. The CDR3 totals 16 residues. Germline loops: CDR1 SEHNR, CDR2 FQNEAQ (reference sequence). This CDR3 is CASSLEGGGGAYEQYF. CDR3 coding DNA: TGTGCCAGCAGCTTAGAGGGTGGCGGGGGCGCCTACGAGCAGTACTTC.

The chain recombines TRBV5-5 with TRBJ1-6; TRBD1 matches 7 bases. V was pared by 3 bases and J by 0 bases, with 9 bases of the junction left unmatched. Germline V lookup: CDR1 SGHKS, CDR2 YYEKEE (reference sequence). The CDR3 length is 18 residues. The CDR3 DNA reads TGTGCCAGCAGCTCGGACAGGTCTGCCAACTCCTATAATTCACCCCTCCACTTT. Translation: CASSSDRSANSYNSPLHF.

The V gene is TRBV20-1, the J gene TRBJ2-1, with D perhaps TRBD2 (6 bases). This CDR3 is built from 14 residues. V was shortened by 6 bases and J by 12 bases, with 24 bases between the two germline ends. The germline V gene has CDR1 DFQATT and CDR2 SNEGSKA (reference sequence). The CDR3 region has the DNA TGCAGTGCCCGAAAAGGGACTTCGGCCCTATTGCAGTTCTTC. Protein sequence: CSARKGTSALLQFF.

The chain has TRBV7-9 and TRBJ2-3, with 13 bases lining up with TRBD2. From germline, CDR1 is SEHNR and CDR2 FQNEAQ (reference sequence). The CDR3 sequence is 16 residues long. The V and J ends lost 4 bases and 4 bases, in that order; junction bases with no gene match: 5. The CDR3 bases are TGTGCCAGCAGCTCGGGGACTAGCGGGGTGGCAGATACGCAGTATTTT. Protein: CASSSGTSGVADTQYF.

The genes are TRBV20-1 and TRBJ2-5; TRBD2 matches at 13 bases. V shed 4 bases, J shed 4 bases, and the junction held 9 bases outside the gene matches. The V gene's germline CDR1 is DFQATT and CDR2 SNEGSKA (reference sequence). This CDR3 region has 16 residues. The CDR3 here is CSATPTSGGSRETQYF. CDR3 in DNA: TGCAGTGCTACACCGACTAGCGGGGGGTCTCGAGAGACCCAGTACTTC.

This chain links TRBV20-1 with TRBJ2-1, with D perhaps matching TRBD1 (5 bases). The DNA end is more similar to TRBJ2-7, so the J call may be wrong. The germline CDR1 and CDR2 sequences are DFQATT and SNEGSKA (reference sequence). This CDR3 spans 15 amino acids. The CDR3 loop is CSAGNFRTQAYEQYF. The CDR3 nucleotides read TGCAGTGCTGGGAACTTCCGGACACAGGCCTACGAGCAGTACTTC.

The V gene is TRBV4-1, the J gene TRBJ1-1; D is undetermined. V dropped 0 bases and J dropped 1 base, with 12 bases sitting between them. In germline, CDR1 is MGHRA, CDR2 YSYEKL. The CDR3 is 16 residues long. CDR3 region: CASSQEGRLPNTEAFF. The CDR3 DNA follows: TGCGCCAGCAGCCAAGAAGGGAGGTTACCGAACACTGAAGCTTTCTTT.

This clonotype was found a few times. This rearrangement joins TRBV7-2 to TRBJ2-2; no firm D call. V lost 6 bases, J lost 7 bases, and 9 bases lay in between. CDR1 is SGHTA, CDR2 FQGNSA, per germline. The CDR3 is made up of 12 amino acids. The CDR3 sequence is CASSRPSGELFF. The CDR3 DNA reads TGTGCCAGCAGTCGTCCAAGCGGGGAGCTGTTTTTT.

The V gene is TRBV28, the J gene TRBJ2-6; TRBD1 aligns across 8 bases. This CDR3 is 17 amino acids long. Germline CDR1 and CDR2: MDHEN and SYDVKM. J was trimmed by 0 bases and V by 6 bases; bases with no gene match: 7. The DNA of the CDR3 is TGTGCCAGCAGGCCGCGACAGGGGAGCTCTGGGGCCAACGTCCTGACTTTC. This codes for CASRPRQGSSGANVLTF.